This TCR beta chain was obtained from a study of regulatory T cells in long-lasting Graves disease. Many counts were recorded for this clonotype. The authors built TCR beta libraries using iRepertoire HTBI primers and Arm-PCR of CDR3 regions. TCRdb reprocessed the multiplex PCR reads via MiXCR and lists one record per CDR3 protein. This table has approximately 270,000 distinct CDR3 sequences, about 17% appearing once. Time point given: newly diagnosed GD, antithyroid drugs for less than 3 months. Researchers made the TCR library from RNA that was extracted from PBMCs. V was pared by 0 bases and J by 10 bases, with 3 bases of the junction left unmatched. Germline V lookup: CDR1 LGHDT, CDR2 YNNKEL (reference sequence). The CDR3 runs to 14 residues. A further study also used this sample, focusing on T cells in Graves' hyperthyroidism and ophthalmopathy. In that study: The HTBI primer set was used in a first-round RT-PCR of the TCR CDR3.

This TCR came from a woman in her thirties with Graves disease. The sample consisted of peripheral blood mononuclear cells (PBMCs), taken at new diagnosis, from a patient treated with antithyroid drugs. This chain connects TRBV3-1 to TRBJ1-6; 7 nucleotides line up with TRBD1. The CDR3 loop is CASSQDRGISPLHF. DNA for the CDR3: TGTGCCAGCAGCCAAGACAGGGGGATCTCACCCCTCCACTTT.